These 13 T cell receptor beta chains were sequenced from one sample in a study of cytomegalovirus exposure and HLA in healthy donors. Amplification used 60 Vbeta primers and 13 Jbeta primers. Assay: immunoSEQ multiplex PCR; the TCRdb copy retains only in-frame clones and omits some. This sample has about 98,000 clones; under 85% occur once, and the top ten carry 3% to 4.5%. Sequencing was done on a sample of PBMCs. These receptors were collected from a female donor in good health and CMV-seropositive.

The chain couples TRBV9 to TRBJ2-7, with D perhaps TRBD1 (6 bases). V was trimmed by 0 bases and J by 1 base, leaving 8 bases between them. The germline CDR1 and CDR2 sequences are SGDLS and YYNGEE. CDR3 length: 14 amino acids. CDR3 nucleotide sequence: TGTGCCAGCAGCGTAGCCCAGGGGTCCTACGAGCAGTACTTC. Translation: CASSVAQGSYEQYF.

V usage is TRBV27 and J usage is TRBJ2-1, with D uncertain. CDR3 length: 14 residues. CDR1 is MNHEY, CDR2 SMNVEV, per germline (reference sequence). V was trimmed by 1 base and J by 6 bases, leaving 10 bases between them. CDR3 region: CASSLFRGSNEQFF. CDR3 bases: TGTGCCAGCAGTTTATTCCGCGGTTCCAATGAGCAGTTCTTC.

This clone was seen just once. The V and J genes are TRBV7-2 and TRBJ1-6; the D is unclear. Germline V gives CDR1 SGHTA, CDR2 FQGNSA. The ends were cut back, 5 bases at V and 7 bases at J, with 12 bases in the middle. This CDR3 contains 14 residues. CDR3 region: CASSEVPRNSPLHF. The DNA of the CDR3 is TGTGCCAGCAGCGAAGTGCCCAGGAATTCACCCCTCCACTTT.

This chain connects TRBV9 to TRBJ2-7; D is unclear. V was pared by 0 bases and J by 4 bases, with 8 bases between. The CDR3 loop spans 13 amino acids. In germline, CDR1 is SGDLS, CDR2 YYNGEE. The CDR3, as DNA: TGTGCCAGCAGCGTAGCTATCGGTTACGAGCAGTACTTC. This gives the protein CASSVAIGYEQYF. Complete variable domain (other parts from reference TRBV9 and TRBJ2-7): DSGVTQTPKHLITATGQRVTLRCSPRSGDLSVYWYQQSLDQGLQFLIQYYNGEERAKGNILERFSAQQFPDLHSELNLSSLELGDSALYFCASSVAIGYEQYFGPGTRLTVT.

This clone was observed a few times. The V and J genes are TRBV5-6 and TRBJ2-3; the D is unclear. The CDR3 contains 15 residues. The germline gives CDR1 SGHDT, CDR2 YYEEEE. V lost 2 bases, J lost 1 base, and 11 bases lay in between. CDR3 region: CASSLGLGGTDTQYF. CDR3 nucleotide sequence: TGTGCCAGCAGCTTAGGCCTGGGCGGCACAGATACGCAGTATTTT.

V usage is TRBV6-1 and J usage is TRBJ2-5; TRBD2 is a possible D gene (7 bases). The end of the DNA fits TRBJ2-7 better, so the J call may be wrong. The CDR3 totals 13 residues. The germline CDR1 and CDR2 sequences are MNHNS and SASEGT. The CDR3, as DNA: TGTGCCAGCAAAACCGGGGGGCGGGACGAGCAGTACTTC. Translating gives CASKTGGRDEQYF.

V usage is TRBV5-4 and J usage is TRBJ2-1; 14 bases map to TRBD2. V lost 4 bases and J lost 6; bases outside the gene matches: 6. The CDR3 is 16 residues long. Germline lookup yields CDR1 SGHNT and CDR2 YYREEE (reference sequence). CDR3 coding DNA: TGTGCCAGCAGCGGGACTAGCGGGAGAATTTTCAATGAGCAGTTCTTC. This encodes CASSGTSGRIFNEQFF.

V usage is TRBV7-2 and J usage is TRBJ1-6; no reliable D call. The CDR3 loop spans 14 amino acids. The germline V gene encodes CDR1 SGHTA and CDR2 FQGNSA. V lost 7 bases and J 10 bases, leaving 17 bases between the germline ends. CDR3 protein: CASKTISGGSPLHF. As DNA, the CDR3 is TGTGCCAGCAAAACGATCTCGGGTGGATCACCCCTCCACTTT. The variable domain in full, with the rest retrieved from reference TRBV7-2 and TRBJ1-6, is GAGVSQSPSNKVTEKGKDVELRCDPISGHTALYWYRQSLGQGLEFLIYFQGNSAPDKSGLPSDRFSAERTGGSVSTLTIQRTQQEDSAVYLCASKTISGGSPLHFGNGTRLTVT.

The chain carries TRBV5-6 and TRBJ1-5; D possibly corresponds to TRBD1 (6 bases). The V gene lost 0 bases and the J gene lost 10 bases, with 11 bases spanning the gap. The length of the CDR3 is 13 residues. Looked up from germline, CDR1 is SGHDT and CDR2 is YYEEEE. CDR3 amino acids: CASSLGQDCPQHF. DNA for the CDR3: TGTGCCAGCAGCTTGGGACAGGATTGTCCCCAGCATTTT.

This sequence joins TRBV5-4 and TRBJ2-5; 9 nucleotides align to TRBD2. Trimming took 4 bases from V and 0 from J; bases not matched to a gene: 4. The germline V gene has CDR1 SGHNT and CDR2 YYREEE (reference sequence). There are 15 residues in the CDR3. The CDR3 loop is CASSTPSGNQETQYF. The CDR3 nucleotides are TGTGCCAGCAGCACACCTAGCGGGAACCAAGAGACCCAGTACTTC.

This clone has just one count. The chain combines TRBV4-1 with TRBJ1-2; TRBD1 matches 11 bases. The germline CDR1 and CDR2 sequences are MGHRA and YSYEKL. V gave up 1 base and J gave up 4 bases; unmatched junction bases: 5. The CDR3 runs to 16 residues. The CDR3 here is CASSQAGQGAGYGYTF. The CDR3 DNA reads TGCGCCAGCAGCCAAGCCGGACAGGGGGCGGGCTATGGCTACACCTTC.

The chain links TRBV6-1 to TRBJ1-2, with 9 bases fitting TRBD1. V shed 7 bases, J shed 6 bases, and the junction held 9 bases outside the gene matches. Germline V gene sequence: CDR1 MNHNS, CDR2 SASEGT. The CDR3 extends over 14 amino acids. CDR3 bases: TGTGCCAGCACCAAGGACAGGGGCCCCAATGGCTACACCTTC. Amino acid sequence: CASTKDRGPNGYTF.

As concerns this clone: Relative to the germline gene, one junction end is altered; a read error may explain this. Other DNA sequences of this sample code for an identical CDR3. This sequence joins TRBV6-5 and TRBJ1-2; D is unclear. The germline CDR1 and CDR2 sequences are MNHEY and SVGAGI. The CDR3 runs to 12 residues. In DNA, the CDR3 is TGTGCCAGCCAAACACCGTACTATGGCTACACCTTT. This codes for CASQTPYYGYTF.